This is a list of T cell receptor beta chains from one sample in a study of shared clonotypes between healthy human individuals. The data were produced by immunoSEQ multiplex PCR, yet TCRdb's version contains in-frame clones alone and is incomplete. The data show 2 million to 2.5 million clones, roughly 94% seen once. Material for sequencing was naive CD8+ T cells sorted from blood. The receptors were gathered from a man between 18 and 35 years old in good health. Each CDR3 is given without its conserved first and last residue. Some rows mark clone size as missing; the rest say once, few, many or name a class of expanded clone.

v_gene	j_gene	abundance	CDR3aa
TRBV5-4	TRBJ2-7	-	ASSSPVHEQY
TRBV9	TRBJ2-7	-	ASSVRDNPYEQY
TRBV10-3	TRBJ2-1	-	AISAPGLAGGMLYNEQF
TRBV2	TRBJ2-7	-	ASSDGIYEQY
TRBV5-4	TRBJ1-1	-	ASSPDVSVAEAF
TRBV19	TRBJ1-1	once	ASSPDREGNTEAF
TRBV4-1	TRBJ2-7	-	ASSQVGGFSSYEQY
TRBV10-1	TRBJ1-2	-	ASSIPGDYT
TRBV5-1	TRBJ2-3	once	ASSSGQGSDTQY
TRBV10-1	TRBJ2-7	-	ASSEGTAYEQY
TRBV4-1	TRBJ2-1	-	ASSPFPGLAGGSYEQF
TRBV10-3	TRBJ1-2	-	AISEPDRGAYGYT
TRBV5-1	TRBJ2-7	-	ASSLAAEQY
TRBV4-3	TRBJ2-7	-	ASSQGRSGRYEQY
TRBV4-1	TRBJ2-5	-	ASSQGPRGSLQETQY
TRBV29-1	TRBJ2-7	-	SVELGQGSYEQY
TRBV19	TRBJ2-7	-	ASSIGLAGLYEQY
TRBV10-3	TRBJ2-1	-	ATCPSLDIEQF
TRBV2	TRBJ1-3	-	ASSENGNTIY
TRBV19	TRBJ1-1	-	ASSQGATEAF
TRBV13	TRBJ2-7	-	ASSFSGTQPYEQY
TRBV6-5	TRBJ2-6	-	ASSWGTGEDVLT
TRBV5-4	TRBJ1-1	-	ASSGDTEAF